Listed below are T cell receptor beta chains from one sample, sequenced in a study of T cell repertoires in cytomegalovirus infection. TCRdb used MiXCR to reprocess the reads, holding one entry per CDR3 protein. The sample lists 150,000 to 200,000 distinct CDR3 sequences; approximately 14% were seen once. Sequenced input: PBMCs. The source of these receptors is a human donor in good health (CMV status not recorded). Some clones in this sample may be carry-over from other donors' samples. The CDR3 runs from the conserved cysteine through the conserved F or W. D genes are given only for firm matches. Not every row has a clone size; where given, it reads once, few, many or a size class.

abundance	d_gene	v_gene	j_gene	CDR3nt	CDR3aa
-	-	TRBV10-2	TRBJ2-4	TGCGCCAGCAGCACGGCCTCAACGGGAGCCATTCAGTACTTC	CASSTASTGAIQYF
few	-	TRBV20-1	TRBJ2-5	TGCAGTGCTAGCGGGACCGAGACCCAGTACTTC	CSASGTETQYF
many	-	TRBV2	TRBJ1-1	TGTGCCAGCAGCGAGGGGGGGAACACTGAAGCTTTCTTT	CASSEGGNTEAFF
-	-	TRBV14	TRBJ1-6	TGTGCCAGCAGCCGCCGGGCCCTGGGATCCCTCCACTTT	CASSRRALGSLHF
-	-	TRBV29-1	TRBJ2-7	TGCAGCGTTGAAGATTTCGGGGAATACGAGCAGTACTTC	CSVEDFGEYEQYF
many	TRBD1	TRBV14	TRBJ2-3	TGTGCCAGCAGCCTCAGGGACAGGGTATCCGAAGATACGCAGTATTTT	CASSLRDRVSEDTQYF
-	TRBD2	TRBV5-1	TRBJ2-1	TGCGCCAGCACTCCGGGGGGTCGGAGCTCCTACAATGAGCAGTTCTTC	CASTPGGRSSYNEQFF
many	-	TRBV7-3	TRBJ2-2	TGTGCCAGCAGCGACAAGAACACCGGGGAGCTGTTTTTT	CASSDKNTGELFF
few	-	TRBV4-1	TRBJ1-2	TGCGCCAGCAGCCACCCGACAGGTTCTATCTATGGCTACACCTTC	CASSHPTGSIYGYTF
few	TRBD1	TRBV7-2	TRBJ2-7	TGTGCCAGCAGCTTCCGGGGGACAGGGGCCTACGAGCAGTACTTC	CASSFRGTGAYEQYF
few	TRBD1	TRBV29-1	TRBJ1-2	TGCAGCGTCCTCCGGGACAGGGAAAGCTACACCTTC	CSVLRDRESYTF
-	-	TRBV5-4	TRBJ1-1	TGTGCCAGCAGCGTGGTCCCTAAGGGGACTGAAGCTTTCTTT	CASSVVPKGTEAFF
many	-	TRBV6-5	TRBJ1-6	TGTGCCAGCAGTCCCCGTTTGAGGGGGTCTTCACCCCTCCACTTT	CASSPRLRGSSPLHF
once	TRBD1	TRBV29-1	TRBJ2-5	TGCAGCGCTGGACAGGTGGCCCTGGAGACCCAGTACTTC	CSAGQVALETQYF
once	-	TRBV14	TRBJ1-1	TGTGCCAGCAGCCAAGACCCGAACACTGAAGCTTTCTTT	CASSQDPNTEAFF
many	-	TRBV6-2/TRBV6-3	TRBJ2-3	TGTGCCAGCAGTTACAACCCGGGAGATACGCAGTATTTT	CASSYNPGDTQYF
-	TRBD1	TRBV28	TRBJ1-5	TGTGCCAGCAGGCCACAGGGGGGCAATCAGCCCCAGCATTTT	CASRPQGGNQPQHF